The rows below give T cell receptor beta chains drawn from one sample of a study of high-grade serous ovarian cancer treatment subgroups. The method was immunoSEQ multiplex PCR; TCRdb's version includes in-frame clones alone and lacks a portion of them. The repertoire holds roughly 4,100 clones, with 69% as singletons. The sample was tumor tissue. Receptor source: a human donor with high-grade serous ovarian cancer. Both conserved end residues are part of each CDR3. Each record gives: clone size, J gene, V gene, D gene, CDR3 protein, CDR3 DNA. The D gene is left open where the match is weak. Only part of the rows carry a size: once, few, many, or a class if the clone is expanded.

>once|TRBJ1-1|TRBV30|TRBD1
CAWSVRGRGEAFF
TGTGCCTGGAGTGTACGGGGCAGGGGGGAAGCTTTCTTT
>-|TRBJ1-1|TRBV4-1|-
CASSQGRMNTEAFF
TGCGCCAGCAGCCAAGGCAGGATGAACACTGAAGCTTTCTTT
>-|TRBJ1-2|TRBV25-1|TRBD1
CASSSQGERYGYTF
TGTGCCAGCAGTTCCCAGGGGGAAAGGTATGGCTACACCTTC
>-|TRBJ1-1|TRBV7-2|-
CASSLRGNTEAFF
TGTGCCAGCAGCTTAAGGGGGAACACTGAAGCTTTCTTT
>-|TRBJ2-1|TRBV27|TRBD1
CASRTSWDRINEQFF
TGTGCCAGCAGGACTTCGTGGGACAGGATCAATGAGCAGTTCTTC
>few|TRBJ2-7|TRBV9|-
CASSEGDKYYEQYF
TGTGCCAGCAGCGAGGGGGACAAGTACTACGAGCAGTACTTC
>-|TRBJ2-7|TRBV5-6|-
CASSLGHVAYEQYF
TGTGCCAGCAGCTTGGGTCATGTAGCCTACGAGCAGTACTTC
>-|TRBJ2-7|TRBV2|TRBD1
CASGRTGAYEQYF
TGTGCCAGCGGAAGGACAGGAGCCTACGAGCAGTACTTC
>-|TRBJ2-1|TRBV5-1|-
CASSLLLAVAEQFF
TGCGCCAGCAGCTTATTACTAGCCGTGGCCGAGCAGTTCTTC
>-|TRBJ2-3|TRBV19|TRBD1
CASNGQGQDTQYF
TGTGCCAGTAACGGACAGGGGCAAGATACGCAGTATTTT
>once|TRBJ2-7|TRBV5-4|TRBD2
CASSGSSSGASYEQYF
TGTGCCAGCAGCGGATCCTCTAGCGGGGCGTCCTACGAGCAGTACTTC